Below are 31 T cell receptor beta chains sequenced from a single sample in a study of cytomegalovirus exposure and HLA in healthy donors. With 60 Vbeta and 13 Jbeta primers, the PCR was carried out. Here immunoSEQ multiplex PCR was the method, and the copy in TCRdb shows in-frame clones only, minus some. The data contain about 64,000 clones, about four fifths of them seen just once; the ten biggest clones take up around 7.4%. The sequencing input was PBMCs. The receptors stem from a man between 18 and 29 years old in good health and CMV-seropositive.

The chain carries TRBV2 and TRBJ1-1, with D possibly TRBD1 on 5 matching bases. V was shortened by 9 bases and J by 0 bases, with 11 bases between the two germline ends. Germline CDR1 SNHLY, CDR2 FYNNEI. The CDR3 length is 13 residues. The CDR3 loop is CASRKGLNTEAFF. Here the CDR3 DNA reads TGTGCCAGTCGAAAGGGGTTGAACACTGAAGCTTTCTTT.

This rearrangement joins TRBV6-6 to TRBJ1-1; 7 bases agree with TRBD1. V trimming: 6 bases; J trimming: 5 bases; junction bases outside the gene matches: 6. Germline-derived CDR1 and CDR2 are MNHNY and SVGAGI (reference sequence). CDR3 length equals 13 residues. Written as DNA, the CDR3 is TGTGCCAGCAGGCCCCGGACAGGTACTGAAGCTTTCTTT. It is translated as CASRPRTGTEAFF.

CDR3 nucleotide sequence: TGTGCCTGGAGTGTAAAGGGAGACTACTATGGCTACACCTTC. It translates to CAWSVKGDYYGYTF. The rearrangement uses TRBV30 and TRBJ1-2; D unclear. Germline loops: CDR1 GTSNPN, CDR2 SVGIG (reference sequence). Trimming removed 0 bases at V and 3 bases at J, with 11 bases between. This CDR3 region has 14 residues.

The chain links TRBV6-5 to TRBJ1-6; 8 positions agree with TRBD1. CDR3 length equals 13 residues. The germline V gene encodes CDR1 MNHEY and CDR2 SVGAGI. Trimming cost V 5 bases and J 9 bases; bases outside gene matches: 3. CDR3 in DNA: TGTGCCAGCAGTCCTGGACAGGGTTCACCCCTCCACTTT. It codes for CASSPGQGSPLHF.

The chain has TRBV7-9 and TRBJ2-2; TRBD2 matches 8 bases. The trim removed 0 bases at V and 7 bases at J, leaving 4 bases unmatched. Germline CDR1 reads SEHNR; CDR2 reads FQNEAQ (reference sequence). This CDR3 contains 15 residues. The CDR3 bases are TGTGCCAGCAGCTTAGCCGGGAGGGCCGACGGGGAGCTGTTTTTT. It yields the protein CASSLAGRADGELFF.

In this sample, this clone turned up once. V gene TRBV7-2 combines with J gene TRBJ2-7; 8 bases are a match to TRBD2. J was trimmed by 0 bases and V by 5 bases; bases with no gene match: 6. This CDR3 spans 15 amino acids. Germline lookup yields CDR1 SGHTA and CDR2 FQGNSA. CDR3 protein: CASSGGLVSSYEQYF. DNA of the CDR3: TGTGCCAGCAGCGGGGGACTAGTCAGCTCCTACGAGCAGTACTTC.

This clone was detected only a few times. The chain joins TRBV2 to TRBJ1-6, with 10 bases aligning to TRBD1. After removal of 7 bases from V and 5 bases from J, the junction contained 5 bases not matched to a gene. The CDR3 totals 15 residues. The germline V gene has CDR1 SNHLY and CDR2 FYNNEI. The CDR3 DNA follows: TGTGCCAGCACCGACAGGGGGCGTGATAATTCACCCCTCCACTTT. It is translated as CASTDRGRDNSPLHF.

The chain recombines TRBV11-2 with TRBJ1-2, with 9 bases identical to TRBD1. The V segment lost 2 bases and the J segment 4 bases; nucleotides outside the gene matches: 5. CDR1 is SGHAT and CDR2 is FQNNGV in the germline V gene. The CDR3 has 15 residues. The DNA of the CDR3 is TGTGCCAGCAGCTTATTTTCGGACAGGGGCTATGGCTACACCTTC. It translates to CASSLFSDRGYGYTF.

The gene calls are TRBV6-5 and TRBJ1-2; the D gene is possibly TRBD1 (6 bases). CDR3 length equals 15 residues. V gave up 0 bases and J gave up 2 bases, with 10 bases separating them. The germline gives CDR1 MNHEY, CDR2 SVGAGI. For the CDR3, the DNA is TGTGCCAGCAGTTACTCGGGGCAGGGGAACTATGGCTACACCTTC. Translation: CASSYSGQGNYGYTF.

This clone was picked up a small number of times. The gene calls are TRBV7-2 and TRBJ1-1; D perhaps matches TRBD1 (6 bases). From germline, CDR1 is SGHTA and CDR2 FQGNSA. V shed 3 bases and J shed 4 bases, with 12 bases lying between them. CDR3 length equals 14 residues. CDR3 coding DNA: TGTGCCAGCAGCTTGGGCGGGGGGCCCACTGAAGCTTTCTTT. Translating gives CASSLGGGPTEAFF. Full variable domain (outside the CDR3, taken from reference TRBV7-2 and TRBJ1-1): GAGVSQSPSNKVTEKGKDVELRCDPISGHTALYWYRQSLGQGLEFLIYFQGNSAPDKSGLPSDRFSAERTGGSVSTLTIQRTQQEDSAVYLCASSLGGGPTEAFFGQGTRLTVV.

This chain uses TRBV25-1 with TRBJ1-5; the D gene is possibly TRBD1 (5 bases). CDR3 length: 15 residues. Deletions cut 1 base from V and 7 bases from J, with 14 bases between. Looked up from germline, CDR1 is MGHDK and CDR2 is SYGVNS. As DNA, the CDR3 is TGTGCCAGCAGTGAATCCCAGGGCCCCGGACAGCCCCAGCATTTT. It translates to CASSESQGPGQPQHF.

The CDR3 reads CASSFATVDSPLHF. For the CDR3, the DNA is TGTGCCAGCAGCTTCGCGACAGTCGATTCACCCCTCCACTTT. The chain joins TRBV7-2 to TRBJ1-6, with a weak D call TRBD1 (5 bases). This CDR3 region has 14 residues. Germline CDR1 and CDR2: SGHTA and FQGNSA. V gave up 3 bases and J gave up 8 bases, with 11 bases separating them.

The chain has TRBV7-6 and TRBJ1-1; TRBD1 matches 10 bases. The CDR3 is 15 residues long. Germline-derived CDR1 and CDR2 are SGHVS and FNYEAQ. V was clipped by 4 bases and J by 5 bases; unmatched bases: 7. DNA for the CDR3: TGTGCCAGCAGCTCCCCCGGGACAGGGGTTACTGAAGCTTTCTTT. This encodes CASSSPGTGVTEAFF. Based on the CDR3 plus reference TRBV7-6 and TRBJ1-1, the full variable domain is GAGVSQSPRYKVTKRGQDVALRCDPISGHVSLYWYRQALGQGPEFLTYFNYEAQQDKSGLPNDRFSAERPEGSISTLTIQRTEQRDSAMYRCASSSPGTGVTEAFFGQGTRLTVV.

CDR3: CATSRETGYQETQYF. CDR3 DNA sequence: TGTGCCACCAGCAGAGAGACCGGGTACCAAGAGACCCAGTACTTC. The rearrangement uses TRBV15 and TRBJ2-5; D remains unclear. CDR3 length: 15 residues. The ends were cut back, 0 bases at V and 0 bases at J, with 8 bases in the middle. Germline V gives CDR1 LNHNV, CDR2 YYDKDF (reference sequence).

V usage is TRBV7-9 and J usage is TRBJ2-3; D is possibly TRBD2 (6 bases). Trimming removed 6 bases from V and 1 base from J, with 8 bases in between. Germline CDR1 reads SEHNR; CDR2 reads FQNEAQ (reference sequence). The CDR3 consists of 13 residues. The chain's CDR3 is CASRVAGTDTQYF. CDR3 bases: TGTGCCAGCAGGGTAGCGGGCACAGATACGCAGTATTTT.

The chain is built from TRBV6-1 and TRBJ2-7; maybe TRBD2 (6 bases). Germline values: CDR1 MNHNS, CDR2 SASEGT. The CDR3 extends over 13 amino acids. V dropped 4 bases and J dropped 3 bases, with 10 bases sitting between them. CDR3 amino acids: CASSVDYIYEQYF. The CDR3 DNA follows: TGTGCCAGCAGTGTGGACTACATCTACGAGCAGTACTTC.

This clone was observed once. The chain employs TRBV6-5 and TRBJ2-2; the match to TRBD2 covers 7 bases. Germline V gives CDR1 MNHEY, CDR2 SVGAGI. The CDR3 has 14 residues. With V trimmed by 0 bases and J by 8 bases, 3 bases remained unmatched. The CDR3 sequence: CASSYSSGQGELFF. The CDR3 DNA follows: TGTGCCAGCAGTTACTCTAGCGGGCAAGGGGAGCTGTTTTTT.

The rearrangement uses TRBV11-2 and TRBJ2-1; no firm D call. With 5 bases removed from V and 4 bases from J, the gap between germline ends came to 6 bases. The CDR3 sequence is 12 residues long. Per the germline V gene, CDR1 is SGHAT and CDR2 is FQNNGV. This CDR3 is CASSPTYNEQFF. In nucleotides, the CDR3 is TGTGCCAGCAGCCCAACATACAATGAGCAGTTCTTC.

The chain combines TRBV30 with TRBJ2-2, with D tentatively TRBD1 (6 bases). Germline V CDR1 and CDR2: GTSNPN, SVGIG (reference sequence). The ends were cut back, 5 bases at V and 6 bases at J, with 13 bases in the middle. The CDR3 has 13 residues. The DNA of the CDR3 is TGTGCCTGGTTACAGGGAGTCCCCGGGGAGCTGTTTTTT. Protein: CAWLQGVPGELFF. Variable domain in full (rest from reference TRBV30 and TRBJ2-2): SQTIHQWPATLVQPVGSPLSLECTVEGTSNPNLYWYRQAAGRGLQLLFYSVGIGQISSEVPQNLSASRPQDRQFILSSKKLLLSDSGFYLCAWLQGVPGELFFGEGSRLTVL.

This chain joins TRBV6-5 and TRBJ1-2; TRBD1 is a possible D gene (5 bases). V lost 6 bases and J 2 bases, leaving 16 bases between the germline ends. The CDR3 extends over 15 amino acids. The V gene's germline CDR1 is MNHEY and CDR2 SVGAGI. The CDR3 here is CASSATPGSNYGYTF. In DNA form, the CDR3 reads TGTGCCAGCAGCGCCACCCCAGGGTCAAACTATGGCTACACCTTC.

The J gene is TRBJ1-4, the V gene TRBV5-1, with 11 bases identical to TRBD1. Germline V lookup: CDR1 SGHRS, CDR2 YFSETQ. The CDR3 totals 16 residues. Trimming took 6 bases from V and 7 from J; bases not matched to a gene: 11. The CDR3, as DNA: TGCGCCAGCATTGGGACAGGGGGAAGGCGGGTTGAAAAACTGTTTTTT. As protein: CASIGTGGRRVEKLFF.

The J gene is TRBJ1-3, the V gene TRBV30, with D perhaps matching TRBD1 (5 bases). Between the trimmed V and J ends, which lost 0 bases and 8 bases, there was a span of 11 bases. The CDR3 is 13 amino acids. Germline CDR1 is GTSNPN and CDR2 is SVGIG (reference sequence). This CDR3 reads CAWSVARAYTIYF. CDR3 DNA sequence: TGTGCCTGGAGTGTAGCCAGGGCGTACACCATATATTTT.

This chain's CDR3 is CASSLNQETQYF. CDR3 nucleotides: TGTGCCAGCAGCCTTAACCAAGAGACCCAGTACTTC. The chain is built from TRBV14 and TRBJ2-5; D call uncertain. This CDR3 has 12 amino acids. V was trimmed by 4 bases and J by 0 bases, leaving 3 bases between them. Germline values: CDR1 SGHDN, CDR2 FVKESK. Using reference TRBV14 and TRBJ2-5 for the parts outside the CDR3, the full variable domain is EAGVTQFPSHSVIEKGQTVTLRCDPISGHDNLYWYRRVMGKEIKFLLHFVKESKQDESGMPNNRFLAERTGGTYSTLKVQPAELEDSGVYFCASSLNQETQYFGPGTRLLVL.

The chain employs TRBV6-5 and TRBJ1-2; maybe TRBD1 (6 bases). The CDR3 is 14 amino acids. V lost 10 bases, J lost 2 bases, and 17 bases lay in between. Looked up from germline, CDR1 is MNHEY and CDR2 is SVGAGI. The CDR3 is CATALDSRNYGYTF. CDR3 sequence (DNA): TGTGCCACCGCCTTGGACAGCCGAAACTATGGCTACACCTTC.

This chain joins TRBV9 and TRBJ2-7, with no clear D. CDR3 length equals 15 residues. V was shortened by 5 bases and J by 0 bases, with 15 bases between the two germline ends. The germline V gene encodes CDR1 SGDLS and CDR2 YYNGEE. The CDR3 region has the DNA TGTGCCAGCAGTCCCCCGGCAGGCTCCTCCTACGAGCAGTACTTC. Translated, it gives CASSPPAGSSYEQYF.

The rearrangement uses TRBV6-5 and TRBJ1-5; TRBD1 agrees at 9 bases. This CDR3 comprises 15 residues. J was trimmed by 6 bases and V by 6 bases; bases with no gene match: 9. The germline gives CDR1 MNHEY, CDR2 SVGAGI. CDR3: CASSSTGGGSQPQHF. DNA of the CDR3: TGTGCCAGCAGCTCGACAGGGGGAGGGAGTCAGCCCCAGCATTTT.

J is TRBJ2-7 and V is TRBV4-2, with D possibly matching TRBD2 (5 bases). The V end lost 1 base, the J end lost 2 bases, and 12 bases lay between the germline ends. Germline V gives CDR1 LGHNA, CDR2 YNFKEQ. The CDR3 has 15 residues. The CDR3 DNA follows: TGTGCCAGCAGCCAAGTGGGGAGTTGGGCCTACGAGCAGTACTTC. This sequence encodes CASSQVGSWAYEQYF.

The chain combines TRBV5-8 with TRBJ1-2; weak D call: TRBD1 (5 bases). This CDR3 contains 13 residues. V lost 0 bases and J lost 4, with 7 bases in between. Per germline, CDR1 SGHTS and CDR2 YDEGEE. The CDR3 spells CASSLGGVYGYTF. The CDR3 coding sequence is TGTGCCAGCAGCTTGGGGGGCGTCTATGGCTACACCTTC.

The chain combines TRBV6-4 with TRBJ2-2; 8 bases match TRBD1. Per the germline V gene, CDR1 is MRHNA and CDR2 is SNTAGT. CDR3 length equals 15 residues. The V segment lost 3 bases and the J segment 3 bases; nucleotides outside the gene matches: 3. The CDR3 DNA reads TGTGCCAGCAGTGAGACAGGGGAGGACACCGGGGAGCTGTTTTTT. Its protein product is CASSETGEDTGELFF.

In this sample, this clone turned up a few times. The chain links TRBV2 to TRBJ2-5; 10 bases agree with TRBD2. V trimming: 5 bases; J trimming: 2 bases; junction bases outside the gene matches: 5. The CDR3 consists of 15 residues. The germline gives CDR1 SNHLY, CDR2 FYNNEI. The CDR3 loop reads CASSRTSGTQETQYF. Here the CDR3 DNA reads TGTGCCAGCAGTAGGACTAGCGGAACACAAGAGACCCAGTACTTC.

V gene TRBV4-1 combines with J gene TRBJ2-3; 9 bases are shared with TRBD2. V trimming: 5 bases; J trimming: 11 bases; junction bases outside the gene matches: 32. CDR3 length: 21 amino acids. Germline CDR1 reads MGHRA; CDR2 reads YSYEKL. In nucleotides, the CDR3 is TGCGCCAGCAGCTCCCGGGGGCGGGAGGGCCTGGGTCCGGTTGGCGATTCAAAGCAGTATTTT. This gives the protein CASSSRGREGLGPVGDSKQYF.